Listed here is a single T cell receptor (beta chain). Its antigen is still unknown. Germline assignment: CDR1 SGHDT and CDR2 YYEEEE. This CDR3 region has 16 residues. Trimming stripped 2 bases from V and 2 bases from J, with 15 bases between. The data originate from a study of cytomegalovirus exposure and HLA in healthy donors. Study-wide results and limits: When a later analysis was performed, an Asian-associated ancestry cluster reportedly had fewer N-insertions than the approximately 700-donor mean.

The PCR had 60 Vbeta and 13 Jbeta primers. Assay: immunoSEQ multiplex PCR; the TCRdb copy retains only in-frame clones and omits some. The sample lists around 38,000 clones; around three fifths were seen once. V usage is TRBV5-6 and J usage is TRBJ2-3, with D possibly matching TRBD1 (6 bases). The sequencing sample was made of PBMCs. The TCR sequence derives from a man between 50 and 59 years old in good health and CMV-seropositive. The CDR3 sequence: CASSLYPAGDTDTQYF. CDR3 bases: TGTGCCAGCAGCTTATATCCGGCAGGGGACACAGATACGCAGTATTTT.